One sample yielded the 18 T cell receptor beta chains listed below, sequenced in a study of blood T cell dynamics during melanoma immunotherapy. As to time point: pre-treatment baseline. Produced via immunoSEQ multiplex PCR; TCRdb's table is partial and in-frame only. The sample lists roughly 15,000 clones, 70% to 90% occurring once. The sample consisted of blood, taken from a patient treated with checkpoint blockade. Receptors were obtained from a human donor with melanoma.

The genes are TRBV4-1 and TRBJ2-4; 12 bases are a match to TRBD2. Trimming removed 1 base from V and 0 bases from J; junction bases left unmatched: 4. This CDR3 has 18 residues. From germline, CDR1 is MGHRA and CDR2 YSYEKL. The CDR3 region is CASSQGLAGVLAKNIQYF. The CDR3 bases are TGCGCCAGCAGCCAAGGACTAGCGGGGGTACTAGCCAAAAACATTCAGTACTTC.

V is TRBV7-9 and J is TRBJ2-7; D is unclear. This CDR3 contains 12 residues. Per the germline V gene, CDR1 is SEHNR and CDR2 is FQNEAQ (reference sequence). V was shortened by 1 base and J by 5 bases, with 6 bases between the two germline ends. The CDR3: CASSLVPHEQYF. Here the CDR3 DNA reads TGTGCCAGCAGCTTAGTCCCCCACGAGCAGTACTTC.

J is TRBJ1-5 and V is TRBV7-8; no clear D gene. The CDR3 extends over 17 amino acids. The V gene lost 0 bases and the J gene lost 4 bases, with 16 bases spanning the gap. The germline gives CDR1 SGHVS, CDR2 FQNEAQ. The CDR3 is CASSLARYGTVNQPQHF. CDR3 coding DNA: TGTGCCAGCAGCTTAGCGCGCTACGGAACCGTTAATCAGCCCCAGCATTTT.

The chain uses TRBV21-1 and TRBJ1-5; no check of the table's D call, TRBD1, against the DNA was made. TRBV21-1 is a known pseudogene. There are 12 residues in the CDR3. CDR3 in amino acids: CASSKVAQPQHF. In nucleotides, the CDR3 is TGTGCCAGCAGCAAAGTGGCACAGCCCCAGCATTTT.

V and J are TRBV6-5 and TRBJ1-5; 7 nucleotides align to TRBD1. The CDR3 is 15 amino acids. Trimming removed 2 bases from V and 5 bases from J; junction bases left unmatched: 6. Looked up from germline, CDR1 is MNHEY and CDR2 is SVGAGI. For the CDR3, the DNA is TGTGCCAGCAGTTACAGGGGGCGAGGGGATCAGCCCCAGCATTTT. Its protein is CASSYRGRGDQPQHF.

V is TRBV7-9 and J is TRBJ1-5, with D possibly TRBD1 on 6 matching bases. The CDR3 totals 15 residues. V was pared by 4 bases and J by 1 base, with 11 bases between. The germline V gene encodes CDR1 SEHNR and CDR2 FQNEAQ (reference sequence). The CDR3 bases are TGTGCCAGCAGCTGGGGGGCGGGGAGCAATCAGCCCCAGCATTTT. This encodes CASSWGAGSNQPQHF.

This chain connects TRBV2 to TRBJ2-2, with D possibly matching TRBD1 (6 bases). CDR3 length: 15 amino acids. The V and J ends lost 6 bases and 4 bases respectively, with 15 bases between them. CDR1 is SNHLY and CDR2 is FYNNEI in the germline V gene. CDR3: CASRADSRGTGELFF. The DNA for the CDR3 is TGTGCCAGCAGGGCTGACTCCAGGGGCACCGGGGAGCTGTTTTTT. The full variable domain, in which reference TRBV2 and TRBJ2-2 provide the parts outside the CDR3, is EPEVTQTPSHQVTQMGQEVILRCVPISNHLYFYWYRQILGQKVEFLVSFYNNEISEKSEIFDDQFSVERPDGSNFTLKIRSTKLEDSAMYFCASRADSRGTGELFFGEGSRLTVL.

CDR3 DNA sequence: TGTGCCAGCAGTCCGGACTATAATGAAAAACTGTTTTTT. Its translation: CASSPDYNEKLFF. This chain links TRBV25-1 with TRBJ1-4, with D hard to call. With 5 bases removed from V and 4 bases from J, the gap between germline ends came to 8 bases. The CDR3 has 13 amino acids. CDR1 is MGHDK and CDR2 is SYGVNS in the germline V gene. Complete variable domain (other parts from reference TRBV25-1 and TRBJ1-4): EADIYQTPRYLVIGTGKKITLECSQTMGHDKMYWYQQDPGMELHLIHYSYGVNSTEKGDLSSESTVSRIRTEHFPLTLESARPSHTSQYLCASSPDYNEKLFFGSGTQLSVL.

In DNA, the CDR3 is TGTGCCAGCAGCTTGGACTCCTATAATTCACCCCTCCACTTT. Protein sequence: CASSLDSYNSPLHF. The chain couples TRBV5-5 to TRBJ1-6; D is undetermined. Trimming removed 0 bases from V and 0 bases from J, with 1 base in between. CDR3 length equals 14 residues. Germline CDR1 and CDR2: SGHKS and YYEKEE (reference sequence).

The rearrangement joins TRBV28 to TRBJ1-2; no firm D call. The V end lost 8 bases, the J end lost 8 bases, and 9 bases lay between the germline ends. The CDR3 runs 10 residues. The germline V gene has CDR1 MDHEN and CDR2 SYDVKM. This CDR3 is CASGSEGYTF. CDR3 nucleotide sequence: TGTGCCAGCGGGTCGGAGGGCTACACCTTC.

The chain employs TRBV5-5 and TRBJ1-1; maybe TRBD1 (5 bases). Trimming shortened V by 4 bases and J by 5 bases, and 18 bases separated the two germline ends. Germline loops: CDR1 SGHKS, CDR2 YYEKEE (reference sequence). This CDR3 contains 15 residues. In DNA form, the CDR3 reads TGTGCCAGCAGCCTGCACGAAGAGAGGGGTACTGAAGCTTTCTTT. Translation: CASSLHEERGTEAFF.

The gene calls are TRBV5-4 and TRBJ1-1; D is perhaps TRBD1 (6 bases). The ends were cut back, 5 bases at V and 0 bases at J, with 11 bases in the middle. The V gene's germline CDR1 is SGHNT and CDR2 YYREEE (reference sequence). CDR3 size: 14 residues. The CDR3 region is CASRTTGMNTEAFF. In nucleotides, the CDR3 is TGTGCCAGCAGGACCACAGGGATGAACACTGAAGCTTTCTTT.

CDR3 nucleotide sequence: TGTGCCAGCTCACCACCTCAGGGAACAGGGGGATTGACAGATACGCAGTATTTT. It is translated as CASSPPQGTGGLTDTQYF. This chain links TRBV18 with TRBJ2-3; 8 positions match TRBD1. V trimming: 0 bases; J trimming: 3 bases; junction bases outside the gene matches: 11. The CDR3 contains 18 residues. Germline lookup yields CDR1 KGHSH and CDR2 LQKENI.

The chain uses TRBV13 and TRBJ1-3; TRBD1 matches at 7 bases. This CDR3 has 16 amino acids. Germline loops: CDR1 PRHDT, CDR2 FYEKMQ (reference sequence). With V trimmed by 4 bases and J by 0 bases, 6 bases remained unmatched. In DNA form, the CDR3 reads TGTGCCAGCAGCTACGCGACAGGGTACTCTGGAAACACCATATATTTT. Protein sequence: CASSYATGYSGNTIYF.

CDR3 DNA sequence: TGTGCCTGGAAAACTGGGACTGAAGCTTTCTTT. Its translation: CAWKTGTEAFF. V usage is TRBV30 and J usage is TRBJ1-1; no clear D gene. The CDR3 covers 11 residues. The germline V gene encodes CDR1 GTSNPN and CDR2 SVGIG (reference sequence). Trimming pared 4 bases from V and 5 bases from J, leaving 8 bases between.

In nucleotides, the CDR3 is TGTGCCAGCAGCTTCCGGGACAGGGACGCGAATGAGCAGTTCTTC. Its protein product is CASSFRDRDANEQFF. The genes are TRBV5-6 and TRBJ2-1, with 9 bases identical to TRBD1. The V and J ends lost 2 bases and 7 bases, in that order; junction bases with no gene match: 7. CDR3 length: 15 amino acids. Germline CDR1 reads SGHDT; CDR2 reads YYEEEE.

This sequence joins TRBV6-5 and TRBJ2-3; 7 bases line up with TRBD1. V shed 5 bases, J shed 10 bases, and the junction held 9 bases outside the gene matches. CDR3 size: 13 residues. Germline V gives CDR1 MNHEY, CDR2 SVGAGI. CDR3 DNA sequence: TGTGCCAGCAGTAGGGGGCGTCATTCTCCGCAGTATTTT. Amino acid sequence: CASSRGRHSPQYF.

The chain employs TRBV7-8 and TRBJ1-2; D not resolved. The V gene's germline CDR1 is SGHVS and CDR2 FQNEAQ. V lost 3 bases to trimming and J lost 0 bases, with 5 bases between them. The CDR3 extends over 13 amino acids. The CDR3 region has the DNA TGTGCCAGCAGCTTTTTCTCTAACTATGGCTACACCTTC. This encodes CASSFFSNYGYTF.